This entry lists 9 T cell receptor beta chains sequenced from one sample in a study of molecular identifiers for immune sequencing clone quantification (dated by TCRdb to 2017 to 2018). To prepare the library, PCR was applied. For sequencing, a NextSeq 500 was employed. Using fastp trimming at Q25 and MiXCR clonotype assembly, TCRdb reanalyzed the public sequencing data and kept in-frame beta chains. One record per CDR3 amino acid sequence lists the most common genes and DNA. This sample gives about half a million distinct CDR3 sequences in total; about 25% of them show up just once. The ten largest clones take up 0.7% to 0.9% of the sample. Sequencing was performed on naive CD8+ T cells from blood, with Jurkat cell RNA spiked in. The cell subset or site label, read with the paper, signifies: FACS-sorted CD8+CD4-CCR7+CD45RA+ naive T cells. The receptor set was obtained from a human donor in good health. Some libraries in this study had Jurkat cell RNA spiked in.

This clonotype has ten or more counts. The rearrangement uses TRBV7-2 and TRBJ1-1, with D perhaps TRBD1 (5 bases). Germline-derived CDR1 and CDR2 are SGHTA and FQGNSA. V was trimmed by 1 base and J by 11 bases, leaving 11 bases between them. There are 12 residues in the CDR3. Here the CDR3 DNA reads TGTGCCAGCAGCTTAGATGGGGGTATGGCTTTCTTT. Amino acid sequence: CASSLDGGMAFF.

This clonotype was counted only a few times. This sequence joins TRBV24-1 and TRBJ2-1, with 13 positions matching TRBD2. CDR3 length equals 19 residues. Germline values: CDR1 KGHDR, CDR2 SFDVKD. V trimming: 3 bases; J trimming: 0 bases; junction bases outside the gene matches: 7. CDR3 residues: CATSDPGTSGTHSYNEQFF. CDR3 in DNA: TGTGCCACCAGTGATCCCGGGACTAGCGGGACCCACTCCTACAATGAGCAGTTCTTC.

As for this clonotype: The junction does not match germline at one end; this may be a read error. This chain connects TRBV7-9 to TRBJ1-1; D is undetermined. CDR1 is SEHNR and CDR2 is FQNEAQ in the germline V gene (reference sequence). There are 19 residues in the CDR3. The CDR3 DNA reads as TGTGCCAGCGGCTTAGTGGTAACAGTTGGCGGACCTATGAACACTGAAGCTTTCTTT. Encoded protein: CASGLVVTVGGPMNTEAFF.

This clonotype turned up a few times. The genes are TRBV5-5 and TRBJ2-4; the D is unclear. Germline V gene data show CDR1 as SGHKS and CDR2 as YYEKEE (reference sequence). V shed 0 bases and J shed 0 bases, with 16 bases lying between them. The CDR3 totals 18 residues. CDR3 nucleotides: TGTGCCAGCAGCTTGGCCCTACCCGTTAGCCTAGCCAAAAACATTCAGTACTTC. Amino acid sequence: CASSLALPVSLAKNIQYF.

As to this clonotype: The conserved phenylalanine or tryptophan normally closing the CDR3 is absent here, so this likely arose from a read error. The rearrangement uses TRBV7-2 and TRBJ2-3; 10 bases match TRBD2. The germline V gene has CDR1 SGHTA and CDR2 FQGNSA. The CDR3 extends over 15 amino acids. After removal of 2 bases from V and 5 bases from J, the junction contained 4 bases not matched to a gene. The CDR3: CASSLLAGGQDTQYS. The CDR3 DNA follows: TGTGCCAGCAGCTTATTAGCGGGAGGACAAGATACGCAGTATTCT.

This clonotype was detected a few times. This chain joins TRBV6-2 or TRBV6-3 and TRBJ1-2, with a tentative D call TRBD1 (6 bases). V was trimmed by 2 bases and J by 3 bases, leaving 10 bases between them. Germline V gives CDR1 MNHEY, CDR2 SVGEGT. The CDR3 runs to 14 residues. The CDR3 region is CASSYVGQYYGYTF. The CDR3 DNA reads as TGTGCCAGCAGTTACGTTGGACAGTACTATGGCTACACCTTC.

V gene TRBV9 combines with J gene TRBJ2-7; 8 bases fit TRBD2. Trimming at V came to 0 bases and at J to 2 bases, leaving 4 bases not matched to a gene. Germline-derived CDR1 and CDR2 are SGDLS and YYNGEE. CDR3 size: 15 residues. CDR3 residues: CASSVDTSGAYEQYF. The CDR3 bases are TGTGCCAGCAGCGTAGATACTAGCGGTGCCTACGAGCAGTACTTC. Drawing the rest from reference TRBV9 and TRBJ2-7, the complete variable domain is DSGVTQTPKHLITATGQRVTLRCSPRSGDLSVYWYQQSLDQGLQFLIQYYNGEERAKGNILERFSAQQFPDLHSELNLSSLELGDSALYFCASSVDTSGAYEQYFGPGTRLTVT.

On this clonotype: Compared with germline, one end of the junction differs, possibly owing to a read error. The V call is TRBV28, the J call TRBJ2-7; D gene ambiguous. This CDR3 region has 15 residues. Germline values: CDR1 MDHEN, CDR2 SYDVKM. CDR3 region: CASSFESPVSYDQYF. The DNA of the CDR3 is TGTGCCAGCAGTTTTGAGAGCCCTGTTTCCTACGACCAGTACTTC.

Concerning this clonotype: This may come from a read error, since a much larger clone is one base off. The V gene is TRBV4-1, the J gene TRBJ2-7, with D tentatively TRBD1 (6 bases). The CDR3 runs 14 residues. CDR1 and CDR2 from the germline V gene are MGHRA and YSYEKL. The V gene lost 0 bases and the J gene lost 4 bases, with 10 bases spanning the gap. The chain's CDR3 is CASSQDRGKYEQYF. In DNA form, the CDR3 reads TGCGCCAGCAGCCAAGATAGGGGGAAATACGAGCAGTACTTC.